This T cell receptor beta chain came from a study of blood T cell repertoires in COVID-19. Study background: Specimens from acute and convalescent COVID-19 originated in the United States, Italy and Spain. Sample material is recorded as cDNA or gDNA derived from T cells, B-cell-depleted T cells, or PBMCs.

Authors' methods: Amplification from reference gene primers served as the basis for estimated nucleated cell counts. Data came from immunoSEQ multiplex PCR; TCRdb stores just in-frame clones and leaves some out. The DNA gave D and trimming, while V, J and clone size come from that table. This sample yields about 81,000 clones, of which 84% are seen a single time; around 14% belongs to the top ten. Looked up from germline, CDR1 is ENHRY and CDR2 is SYGVKD. This CDR3 comprises 14 residues. Trimming took off 11 bases at V and 5 bases at J, with 18 bases between the two ends. Sequenced sample: peripheral blood. The receptor comes from a human donor in a cohort sampled during active COVID-19. This sequence joins TRBV10-3 and TRBJ2-2; possibly TRBD2 for D (6 bases). The CDR3 region is CASHGTGGTGELFF. In DNA form, the CDR3 reads TGTGCCTCCCATGGAACAGGAGGGACCGGGGAGCTGTTTTTT.